This T cell receptor (beta chain) was obtained from a study of blood T cell repertoires in COVID-19. Study background: Acute and convalescent COVID-19 specimens originated in the United States, Italy and Spain.

The CDR3 sequence is 13 residues long. The germline CDR1 and CDR2 sequences are SGHAT and FQNNGV. V was pared by 1 base and J by 4 bases, with 7 bases between. Some clones are missing from TCRdb's copy, which holds only in-frame ones; the method was immunoSEQ multiplex PCR. The table has 70,000 to 95,000 clones, 86% seen once; the top ten hold 25%. J is TRBJ1-2 and V is TRBV11-2, with D maybe TRBD1 (5 bases). This TCR was recovered from a human donor in a cohort sampled during active COVID-19. The specimen was peripheral blood. The CDR3 is CASSLAGGYGYTF. Written as DNA, the CDR3 is TGTGCCAGCAGCTTAGCGGGGGGCTATGGCTACACCTTC.